Detailed here is one T cell receptor beta chain. What it binds is unknown. These data come from a study of T cell repertoires in cytomegalovirus infection. Study in general: CMV epitopes in the study were HLA-C-restricted (recently identified) and HLA-B-restricted (well studied). Based on public TCR beta signatures, there were indications of CMV infection and of a matching HLA type. General study points: The cumulative frequency of public TCR beta families distinguished individuals who carried CMV together with the relevant HLA. CMV-specific TCR beta clonotypes restricted by HLA-C dominated the ex vivo response.

Germline lookup yields CDR1 ENHRY and CDR2 SYGVKD. Trimming shortened V by 0 bases and J by 6 bases, and 11 bases separated the two germline ends. The CDR3 is 14 amino acids. TCRdb used MiXCR to reprocess the reads, holding one entry per CDR3 protein. The data show some 350,000 distinct CDR3 sequences, nearly 35% seen once. This chain links TRBV10-3 with TRBJ1-1, with no clear D. The sequence derives from a human donor in good health (CMV status not recorded). Some clones in this sample may be carry-over from other donors' samples. This sample comprised cultured PBMCs, obtained from culture after CMV antigen stimulation. The CDR3 bases are TGTGCCATCAGTGAGTCGGAGGCCGACGCTGAAGCTTTCTTT. Amino acids: CAISESEADAEAFF.